This TCR beta chain was recorded in a study of T-cell reconstitution after alpha-beta-depleted transplantation in children. CDR3 length: 16 amino acids. Germline CDR1 DFQATT, CDR2 SNEGSKA (reference sequence). After removal of 6 bases from V and 3 bases from J, the junction contained 9 bases not matched to a gene. Ten or more counts support this clonotype. During its preparation, the TCRbeta library received unique molecular identifiers. From the PCR reads, TCRdb called clonotypes with MiXCR, one entry per CDR3 protein. Among about 640,000 distinct CDR3 sequences listed, roughly 17% were seen once. The sequences come from PBMCs from the stem cell graft donor, collected from the stem cell graft. The rearrangement joins TRBV20-1 to TRBJ2-2; TRBD1 agrees at 11 bases. The TCR originated in a human donor who donated a stem cell graft to a child with acute myeloid leukemia. DNA for the CDR3: TGCAGTGCCCTCGGGACAGGGGGAGCGGACACCGGGGAGCTGTTTTTT. Translated: CSALGTGGADTGELFF.